The next 25 T cell receptor beta chains were all read from a single sample in a study of shared clonotypes between healthy human individuals. Repertoires were generated with immunoSEQ multiplex PCR, while TCRdb's copy carries only in-frame clones and drops some. Of a few hundred thousand clones listed, less than 98% were seen once; the top ten hold about 0.057%. Sequencing was carried out using naive CD4+ T cells sorted from blood. Subset of the sample: CD45RA+ positively selected. The source is a woman aged 25 to 45 in good health.

This chain links TRBV5-1 with TRBJ2-7, with D tentatively TRBD2 (5 bases). Deletions cut 2 bases from V and 1 base from J, with 19 bases between. CDR1 is SGHRS, CDR2 YFSETQ, per germline. The CDR3 sequence is 17 residues long. CDR3 region: CASSLRPGLSTSYEQYF. The CDR3 DNA reads as TGCGCCAGCAGCTTAAGACCCGGACTTTCGACATCCTACGAGCAGTACTTC.

This chain links TRBV12-2 with TRBJ1-5. TRBV12-2 is given as a pseudogene. This CDR3 has 13 residues. CDR3 DNA: TGTGCAAGTCGCTTAGTTCTAAGTCAGCCCCAGCATTTT. Its translation: CASRLVLSQPQHF.

The rearrangement links TRBV6-6 to TRBJ2-7, with TRBD2 identical over 9 bases. Germline V gives CDR1 MNHNY, CDR2 SVGAGI (reference sequence). The trim removed 0 bases at V and 2 bases at J, leaving 5 bases unmatched. The CDR3 has 16 amino acids. The CDR3 here is CASSYSSGRLPYEQYF. CDR3 coding DNA: TGTGCCAGCAGTTACTCTAGCGGGAGACTACCCTACGAGCAGTACTTC.

The V call is TRBV7-9, the J call TRBJ2-2; D is uncertain. This CDR3 comprises 13 residues. The V end was cut by 1 base, the J end by 5 bases, with 5 bases between. CDR1 and CDR2 (germline): SEHNR, FQNEAQ (reference sequence). The CDR3 bases are TGTGCCAGCAGCTTAGGTGCAACCGGGGAGCTGTTTTTT. Translation gives CASSLGATGELFF.

The V and J genes are TRBV5-4 and TRBJ1-3; D unclear. Deletions cut 0 bases from V and 0 bases from J, with 10 bases between. Per germline, CDR1 SGHNT and CDR2 YYREEE (reference sequence). This CDR3 comprises 16 residues. CDR3 bases: TGTGCCAGCAGCTTGGTTGGAGCCGACTCTGGAAACACCATATATTTT. This translates into CASSLVGADSGNTIYF.

The rearrangement uses TRBV28 and TRBJ2-3; 8 positions agree with TRBD2. Germline V gene sequence: CDR1 MDHEN, CDR2 SYDVKM. CDR3 length: 16 residues. Losses at the gene ends were 2 bases for V and 3 bases for J; bases not matched to a gene: 7. As DNA, the CDR3 is TGTGCCAGCAGTTTAGTACCAGCGGGGGTAACAGATACGCAGTATTTT. It encodes CASSLVPAGVTDTQYF.

This clone has just one count. V usage is TRBV14 and J usage is TRBJ2-1, with 10 positions matching TRBD2. CDR1 and CDR2 from the germline V gene are SGHDN and FVKESK. CDR3 size: 13 residues. V shed 3 bases and J 15 bases; nucleotides not matched to a gene: 8. Written as DNA, the CDR3 is TGTGCCAGCAGCCAGACTAGCGGGCTGCCTCCGTTCTTC. This sequence encodes CASSQTSGLPPFF.

This clone has more than one count but fewer than ten. V gene TRBV5-1 combines with J gene TRBJ2-5; no definite D call. From germline, CDR1 is SGHRS and CDR2 YFSETQ. The CDR3 spans 12 residues. Trimming stripped 4 bases from V and 5 bases from J, with 9 bases between. The CDR3 region is CASSQDWETQYF. CDR3 nucleotides: TGCGCCAGCAGCCAGGATTGGGAGACCCAGTACTTC.

This chain joins TRBV2 and TRBJ2-5; tentatively, D is TRBD1 (6 bases). The J call could be wrong; TRBJ2-7 is a better fit for the DNA end. CDR3 size: 16 residues. CDR1 and CDR2 from the germline V gene are SNHLY and FYNNEI. In nucleotides, the CDR3 is TGTGCCAGCAGGGATACCGCCTGGGGACAAGACTACGAGCAGTACTTC. Encoded protein: CASRDTAWGQDYEQYF.

V gene TRBV18 combines with J gene TRBJ2-6, with TRBD1 matching over 7 bases. Trimming at V came to 5 bases and at J to 2 bases, leaving 0 bases not matched to a gene. Germline CDR1 reads KGHSH; CDR2 reads LQKENI. The length of the CDR3 is 14 residues. The CDR3 coding sequence is TGTGCCAGCTCAGACAGGGCTGGGGCCAACGTCCTGACTTTC. Amino acid sequence: CASSDRAGANVLTF.

The J gene is TRBJ2-3, the V gene TRBV5-4; TRBD2 is a possible D gene (6 bases). Germline-derived CDR1 and CDR2 are SGHNT and YYREEE (reference sequence). V lost 1 base and J lost 6, with 15 bases in between. The CDR3 totals 15 residues. The CDR3 region is CASSLSGAIGDTQYF. The CDR3 region has the DNA TGTGCCAGCAGCTTGTCGGGAGCAATAGGGGATACGCAGTATTTT.

The chain has TRBV4-2 and TRBJ2-1; D tentatively fits TRBD1 or TRBD2 (5 bases each). Trimming left V 0 bases short and J 2 bases short, with 14 bases between. Germline V gene data show CDR1 as LGHNA and CDR2 as YNFKEQ. The CDR3 loop spans 17 amino acids. DNA of the CDR3: TGTGCCAGCAGCCAAGATTTTGCCGGGGCCGCCTACAATGAGCAGTTCTTC. Its protein is CASSQDFAGAAYNEQFF.

The chain uses TRBV7-3 and TRBJ2-3; possible D gene TRBD1, 6 bases. The germline gives CDR1 SGHTA, CDR2 FQGTGA. V lost 5 bases to trimming and J lost 1 base, with 22 bases between them. The CDR3 is 18 residues long. The CDR3 protein is CASSAVTGHPTGTDTQYF. CDR3 DNA: TGTGCCAGCAGCGCCGTCACGGGACACCCTACCGGCACAGATACGCAGTATTTT.

The rearrangement links TRBV18 to TRBJ2-2; D perhaps matches TRBD1 (6 bases). V lost 3 bases and J 0 bases, leaving 8 bases between the germline ends. The germline gives CDR1 KGHSH, CDR2 LQKENI. The CDR3 spans 15 residues. CDR3 protein: CASSPNRANTGELFF. The CDR3 DNA is TGTGCCAGCTCACCGAACAGGGCGAACACCGGGGAGCTGTTTTTT.

This clone appeared a single time. The rearrangement joins TRBV28 to TRBJ2-1; a weak D match, TRBD2 (6 bases). Trimming took 6 bases from V and 0 from J, leaving 15 bases between them. Germline assignment: CDR1 MDHEN and CDR2 SYDVKM. The CDR3 is 16 amino acids. The DNA of the CDR3 is TGTGCCAGCAGATCACATACCGGGAGCTCCTACAATGAGCAGTTCTTC. Protein: CASRSHTGSSYNEQFF.

The chain's CDR3 is CASSLDAGEPTDTQYF. Written as DNA, the CDR3 is TGCGCCAGCAGCTTGGATGCGGGAGAGCCCACAGATACGCAGTATTTT. The chain has TRBV5-1 and TRBJ2-3, with TRBD2 matching 7 bases. The CDR3 covers 16 residues. The germline CDR1 and CDR2 sequences are SGHRS and YFSETQ. V dropped 0 bases and J dropped 2; count of bases not matched to a gene: 6.

Of note for this clone: Distinct nucleotide sequences in the sample also encode this CDR3. This sequence joins TRBV18 and TRBJ1-1; D is ambiguous. V was clipped by 1 base and J by 0 bases, with 6 bases between them. The CDR3 is made up of 14 amino acids. Germline-derived CDR1 and CDR2 are KGHSH and LQKENI. The CDR3 DNA follows: TGTGCCAGCTCACCACGAGGTATGAACACTGAAGCTTTCTTT. This encodes CASSPRGMNTEAFF.

CDR3 in DNA: TGTGCCAGCAGCTCAGAGGGGCTAGCCGTTGCGATCGAGCAGTACTTC. Translation gives CASSSEGLAVAIEQYF. The chain combines TRBV7-8 with TRBJ2-7; either TRBD1 or TRBD2 may fit D (5 bases each). V was shortened by 4 bases and J by 6 bases, with 22 bases between the two germline ends. This CDR3 comprises 16 residues. From germline, CDR1 is SGHVS and CDR2 FQNEAQ. Looking up the rest from reference TRBV7-8 and TRBJ2-7 gives the full variable domain: GAGVSQSPRYKVAKRGQDVALRCDPISGHVSLFWYQQALGQGPEFLTYFQNEAQLDKSGLPSDRFFAERPEGSVSTLKIQRTQQEDSAVYLCASSSEGLAVAIEQYFGPGTRLTVT.

Note on this clone: Different DNA sequences within this sample yield the same CDR3. V gene TRBV5-1 combines with J gene TRBJ1-1; unclear D gene. Germline CDR1 is SGHRS and CDR2 is YFSETQ. Trimming stripped 0 bases from V and 2 bases from J, with 5 bases between. This CDR3 region has 13 residues. This CDR3 is CASSLASNTEAFF. The CDR3 nucleotides read TGCGCCAGCAGCTTGGCCTCTAACACTGAAGCTTTCTTT.

The chain is built from TRBV11-1 and TRBJ2-3, with 12 positions matching TRBD2. The CDR3 extends over 17 amino acids. Germline V gives CDR1 SGHAT, CDR2 FQDESV (reference sequence). The V and J ends lost 5 bases and 3 bases, in that order; junction bases with no gene match: 9. The CDR3 region is CASSPRLAGDGTDTQYF. The DNA of the CDR3 is TGTGCCAGCAGCCCGAGACTAGCGGGAGACGGTACAGATACGCAGTATTTT.

This chain uses TRBV5-1 with TRBJ2-2, with TRBD2 matching 11 bases. The CDR3 runs to 15 residues. The V and J ends lost 3 bases and 6 bases, in that order; junction bases with no gene match: 4. Germline V CDR1 and CDR2: SGHRS, YFSETQ. In DNA form, the CDR3 reads TGCGCCAGCAGCTCGCTACTAGCGGGAGCCGGGGAGCTGTTTTTT. It encodes CASSSLLAGAGELFF.

The chain has TRBV6-4 and TRBJ2-3; 10 nucleotides align to TRBD2. Germline values: CDR1 MRHNA, CDR2 SNTAGT. Trimming at V came to 3 bases and at J to 9 bases, leaving 3 bases not matched to a gene. This CDR3 has 13 residues. CDR3 protein: CASSELLAGTQYF. The CDR3, as DNA: TGTGCCAGCAGTGAATTACTAGCGGGAACGCAGTATTTT.

The CDR3 loop reads CASLSQETQYF. The CDR3 DNA sequence: TGTGCCAGCCTTTCGCAAGAGACCCAGTACTTC. The rearrangement links TRBV11-2 to TRBJ2-5; no definite D call. Germline V gene lookup returns CDR1 SGHAT and CDR2 FQNNGV. The CDR3 extends over 11 amino acids. V dropped 8 bases and J dropped 2 bases, with 6 bases sitting between them.

The genes are TRBV30 and TRBJ1-2, with TRBD1 as a possible D gene (5 bases). Germline V gene lookup returns CDR1 GTSNPN and CDR2 SVGIG (reference sequence). With 0 bases removed from V and 9 bases from J, the gap between germline ends came to 11 bases. The CDR3 covers 12 residues. In DNA form, the CDR3 reads TGTGCCTGGAGTGTGGCAGGGCTTCGCTACACCTTC. As protein: CAWSVAGLRYTF. Full variable domain (outside the CDR3, taken from reference TRBV30 and TRBJ1-2): SQTIHQWPATLVQPVGSPLSLECTVEGTSNPNLYWYRQAAGRGLQLLFYSVGIGQISSEVPQNLSASRPQDRQFILSSKKLLLSDSGFYLCAWSVAGLRYTFGSGTRLTVV.

This clone is a singleton in its sample. The CDR3 bases are TGTGCCAGTACTTTAGCGGGCCCTTCCTACAATGAGCAGTTCTTC. Translating it yields CASTLAGPSYNEQFF. The chain uses TRBV2 and TRBJ2-1, with 7 bases that match TRBD2. This CDR3 has 15 residues. CDR1 SNHLY and CDR2 FYNNEI come from the germline V gene. Losses at the gene ends were 9 bases for V and 1 base for J; bases not matched to a gene: 9.